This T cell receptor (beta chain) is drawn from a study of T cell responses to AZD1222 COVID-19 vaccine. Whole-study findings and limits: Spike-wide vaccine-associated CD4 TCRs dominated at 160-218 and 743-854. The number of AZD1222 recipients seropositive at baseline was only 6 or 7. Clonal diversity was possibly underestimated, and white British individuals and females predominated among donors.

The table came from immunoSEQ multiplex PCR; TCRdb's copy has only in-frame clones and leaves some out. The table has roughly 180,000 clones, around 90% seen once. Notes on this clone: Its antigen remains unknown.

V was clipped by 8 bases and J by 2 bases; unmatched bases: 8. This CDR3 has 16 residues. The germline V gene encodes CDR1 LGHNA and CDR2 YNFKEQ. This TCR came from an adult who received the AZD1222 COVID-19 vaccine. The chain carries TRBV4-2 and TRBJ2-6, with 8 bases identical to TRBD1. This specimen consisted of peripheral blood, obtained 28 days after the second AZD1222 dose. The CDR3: CASRSLRGPGANVLTF. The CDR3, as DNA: TGTGCCAGCCGCTCCCTCAGGGGGCCTGGGGCCAACGTCCTGACTTTC.